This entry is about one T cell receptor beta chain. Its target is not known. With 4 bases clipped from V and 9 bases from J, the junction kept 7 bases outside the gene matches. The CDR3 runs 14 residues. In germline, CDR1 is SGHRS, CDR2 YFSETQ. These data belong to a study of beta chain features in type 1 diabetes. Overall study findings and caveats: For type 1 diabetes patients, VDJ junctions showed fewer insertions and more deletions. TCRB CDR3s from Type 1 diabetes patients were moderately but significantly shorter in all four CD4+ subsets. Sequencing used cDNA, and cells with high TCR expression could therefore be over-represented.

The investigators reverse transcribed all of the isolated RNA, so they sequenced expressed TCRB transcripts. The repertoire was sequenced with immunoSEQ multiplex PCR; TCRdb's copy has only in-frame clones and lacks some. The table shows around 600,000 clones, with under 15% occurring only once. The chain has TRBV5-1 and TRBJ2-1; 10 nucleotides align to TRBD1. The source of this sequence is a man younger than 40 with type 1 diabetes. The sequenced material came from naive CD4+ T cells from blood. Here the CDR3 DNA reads TGCGCCAGCAGCCCCGGGACAGGGGAAACTGAGCAGTTCTTC. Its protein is CASSPGTGETEQFF. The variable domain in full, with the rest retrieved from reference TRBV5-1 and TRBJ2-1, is KAGVTQTPRYLIKTRGQQVTLSCSPISGHRSVSWYQQTPGQGLQFLFEYFSETQRNKGNFPGRFSGRQFSNSRSEMNVSTLELGDSALYLCASSPGTGETEQFFGPGTRLTVL.